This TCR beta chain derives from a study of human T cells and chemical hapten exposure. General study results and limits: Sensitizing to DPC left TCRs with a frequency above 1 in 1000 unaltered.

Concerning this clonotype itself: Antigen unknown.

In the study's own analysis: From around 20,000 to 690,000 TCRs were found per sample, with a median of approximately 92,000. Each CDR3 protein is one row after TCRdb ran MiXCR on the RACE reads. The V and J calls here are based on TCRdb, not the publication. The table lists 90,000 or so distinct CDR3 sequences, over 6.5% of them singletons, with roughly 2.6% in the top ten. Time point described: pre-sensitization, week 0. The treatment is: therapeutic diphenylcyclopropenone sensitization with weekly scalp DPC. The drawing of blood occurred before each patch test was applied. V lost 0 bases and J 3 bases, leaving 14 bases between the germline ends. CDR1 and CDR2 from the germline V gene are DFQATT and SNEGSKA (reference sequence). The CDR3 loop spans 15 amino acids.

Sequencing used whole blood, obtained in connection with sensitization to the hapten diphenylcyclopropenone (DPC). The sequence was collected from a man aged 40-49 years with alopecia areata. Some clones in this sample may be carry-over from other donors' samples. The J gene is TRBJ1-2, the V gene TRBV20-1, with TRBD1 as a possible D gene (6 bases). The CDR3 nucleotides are TGCAGTGCTAGAGAGGTTGGGGGGGCCGACTATGGCTACACCTTC. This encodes CSAREVGGADYGYTF.